The rows below give T cell receptor beta chains drawn from one sample of a study of blood T cells in healthy people across ages. TCRdb itself ran the 5' RACE reads through MiXCR, one entry per CDR3 protein. The profile shows hundreds of thousands of distinct CDR3 sequences, around 21% of them singletons. Sequencing was done on a sample of blood. These receptors were obtained from a man aged 70-80 years in good health. The CDR3 runs from the conserved cysteine through the conserved F or W. D genes are given only for firm matches. The listing skips clone size in some rows; elsewhere it reads once, few, many or a size class.

TGCGCCAGCAGCTTGGGGACAGGGCACAATGAGCAGTTCTTC,CASSLGTGHNEQFF,few,TRBV5-1,TRBJ2-1,TRBD1
TGTGCCAGCAGCACTATTACCCTAGCGGGAGGTCGGTCCTACAATGAGCAGTTCTTC,CASSTITLAGGRSYNEQFF,.,TRBV21-1,TRBJ2-1,.
TGCGCCAGCAGTCCACAGGGTTTTGCTGCGGAGCAGTTCTTC,CASSPQGFAAEQFF,.,TRBV5-1,TRBJ2-1,.
TGTGCCAGCAGCCAAGTGTACAACACCGGGGAGCTGTTTTTT,CASSQVYNTGELFF,many,TRBV3-1,TRBJ2-2,.
TGTGCCAGCAGCGAGGTTGGGGATACAGATACGCAGTATTTT,CASSEVGDTDTQYF,few,TRBV5-6,TRBJ2-3,.
TGTGCCAGCAGTGAACGTACAGGGACGGCCACTGAAGCTTTCTTT,CASSERTGTATEAFF,.,TRBV25-1,TRBJ1-1,.
TGTGCCAGCATGGACGATCAGCCCCAGCATTTT,CASMDDQPQHF,few,TRBV28,TRBJ1-5,.
TGCAGTGCTAGAGGGACTAGCGGGGGCCTAAAGGAGACCCAGTACTTC,CSARGTSGGLKETQYF,.,TRBV20-1,TRBJ2-5,TRBD2
TGTGCCAGCAGCTTGGCCGAGCGGGAATACAATGAGCAGTTCTTC,CASSLAEREYNEQFF,once,TRBV5-6,TRBJ2-1,TRBD2
TGTGCCAGCAGGGACGTAAACAATGAGCAGTTCTTC,CASRDVNNEQFF,.,TRBV7-2,TRBJ2-1,.
TGTGCCTCTTCCACGGGCCCCCCTCAAGAGACCCAGTACTTC,CASSTGPPQETQYF,many,TRBV24-1,TRBJ2-5,.
TGTGCCAGCAGTGGGGGGACAGGGGAGATTCAGCCCCAGCATTTT,CASSGGTGEIQPQHF,.,TRBV28,TRBJ1-5,TRBD1
TGCAGTGCCATGGAGACTAGCGCCCTTTACGAGCAGTACTTC,CSAMETSALYEQYF,few,TRBV20-1,TRBJ2-7,TRBD2
TGCAGTGCTAGCCCTCACGACATGAACTATGGCTACACCTTC,CSASPHDMNYGYTF,few,TRBV20-1,TRBJ1-2,.